What follows is one T cell receptor beta chain and its context. This specimen belongs to a study of CXCR3-negative and CXCR3-positive naive CD8 T cells. The CDR3 has 17 amino acids. Germline V gives CDR1 SGHRS, CDR2 YFSETQ. Preparation of TRB cDNA libraries relied on 5' RACE carrying UMI labels. TCRdb re-called the 5' RACE reads, yielding one record per CDR3 amino acid sequence without DNA. In all, the sample yields around 5,900 distinct CDR3 sequences. This receptor was identified in a human donor in good health. Some clones in this sample may be carry-over from other donors' samples. Sequencing was carried out using naive CXCR3- CD8+ T cells from blood. Subset of the sample: CD45RO-CCR7+CD27+CD95- naive CD8+ T cells lacking CXCR3 (TNR3-). V and J are TRBV5-1 and TRBJ2-1; TCRdb returns TRBD2, unconfirmable since there is no DNA. This CDR3 reads CASSLVGGGAPPNEQFF.